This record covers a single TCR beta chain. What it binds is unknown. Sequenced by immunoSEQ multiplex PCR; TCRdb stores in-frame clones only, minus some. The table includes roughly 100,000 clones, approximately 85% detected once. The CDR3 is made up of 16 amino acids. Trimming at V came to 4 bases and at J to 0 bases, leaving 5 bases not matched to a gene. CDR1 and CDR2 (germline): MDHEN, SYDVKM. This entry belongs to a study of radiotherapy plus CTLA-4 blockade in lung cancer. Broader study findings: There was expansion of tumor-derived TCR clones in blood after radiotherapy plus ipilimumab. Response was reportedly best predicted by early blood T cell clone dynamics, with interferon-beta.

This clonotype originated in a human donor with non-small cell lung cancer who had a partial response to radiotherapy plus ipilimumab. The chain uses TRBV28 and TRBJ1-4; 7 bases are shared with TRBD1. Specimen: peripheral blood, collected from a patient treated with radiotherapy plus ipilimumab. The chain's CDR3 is CASSSPGGPTNEKLFF. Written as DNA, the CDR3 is TGTGCCAGCAGTTCACCAGGGGGGCCAACTAATGAAAAACTGTTTTTT.